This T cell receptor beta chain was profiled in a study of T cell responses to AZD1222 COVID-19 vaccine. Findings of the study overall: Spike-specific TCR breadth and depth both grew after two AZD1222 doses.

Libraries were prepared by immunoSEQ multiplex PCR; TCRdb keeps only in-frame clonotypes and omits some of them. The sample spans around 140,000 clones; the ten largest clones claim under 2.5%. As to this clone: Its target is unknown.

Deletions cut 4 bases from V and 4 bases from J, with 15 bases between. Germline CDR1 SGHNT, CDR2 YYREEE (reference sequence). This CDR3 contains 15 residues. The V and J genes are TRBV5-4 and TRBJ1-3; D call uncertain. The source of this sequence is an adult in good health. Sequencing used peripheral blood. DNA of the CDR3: TGTGCCAGCAGCCAGCGGGGTTATGAAGGAAACACCATATATTTT. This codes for CASSQRGYEGNTIYF.